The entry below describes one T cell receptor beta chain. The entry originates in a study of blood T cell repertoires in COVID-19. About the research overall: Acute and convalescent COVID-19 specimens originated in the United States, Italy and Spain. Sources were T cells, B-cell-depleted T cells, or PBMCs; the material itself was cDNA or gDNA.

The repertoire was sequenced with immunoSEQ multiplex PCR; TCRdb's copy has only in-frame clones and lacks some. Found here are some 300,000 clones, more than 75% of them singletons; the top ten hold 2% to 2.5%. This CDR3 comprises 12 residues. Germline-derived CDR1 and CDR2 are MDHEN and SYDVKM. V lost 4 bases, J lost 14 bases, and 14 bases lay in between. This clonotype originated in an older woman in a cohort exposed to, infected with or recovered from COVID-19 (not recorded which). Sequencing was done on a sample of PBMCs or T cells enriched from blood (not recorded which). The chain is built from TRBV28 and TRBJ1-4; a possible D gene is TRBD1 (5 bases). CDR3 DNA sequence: TGTGCCAGCAGTTCCCTCAGGGTGGTGCTGTTTTTT. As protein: CASSSLRVVLFF.